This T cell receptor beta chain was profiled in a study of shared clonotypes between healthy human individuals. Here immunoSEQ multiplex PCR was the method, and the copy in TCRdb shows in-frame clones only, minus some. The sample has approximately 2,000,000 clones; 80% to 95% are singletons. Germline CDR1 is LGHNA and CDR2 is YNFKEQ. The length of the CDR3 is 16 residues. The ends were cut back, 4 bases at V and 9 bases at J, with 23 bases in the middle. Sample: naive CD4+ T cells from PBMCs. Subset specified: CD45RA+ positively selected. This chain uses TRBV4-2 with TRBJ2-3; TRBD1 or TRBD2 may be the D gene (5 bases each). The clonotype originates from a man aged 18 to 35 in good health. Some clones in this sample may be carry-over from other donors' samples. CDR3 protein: CASSPTLGPRWDTQYF. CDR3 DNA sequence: TGTGCCAGCAGCCCGACCCTGGGACCGAGGTGGGACACGCAGTATTTT.